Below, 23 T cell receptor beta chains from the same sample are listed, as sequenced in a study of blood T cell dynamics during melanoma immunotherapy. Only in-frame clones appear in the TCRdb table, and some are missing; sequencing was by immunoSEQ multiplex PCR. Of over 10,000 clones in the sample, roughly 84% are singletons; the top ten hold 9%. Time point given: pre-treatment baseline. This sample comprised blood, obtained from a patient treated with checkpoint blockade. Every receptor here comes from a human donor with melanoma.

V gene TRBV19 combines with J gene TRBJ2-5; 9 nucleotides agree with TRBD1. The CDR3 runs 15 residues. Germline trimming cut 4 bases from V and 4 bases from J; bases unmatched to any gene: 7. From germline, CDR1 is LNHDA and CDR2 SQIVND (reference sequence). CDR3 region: CASSTQTGGGETQYF. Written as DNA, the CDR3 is TGTGCCAGTAGTACCCAAACAGGGGGCGGAGAGACCCAGTACTTC.

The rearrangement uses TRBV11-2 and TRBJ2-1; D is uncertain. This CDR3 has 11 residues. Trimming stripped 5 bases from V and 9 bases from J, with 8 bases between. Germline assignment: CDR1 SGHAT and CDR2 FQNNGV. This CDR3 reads CASSPRREQFF. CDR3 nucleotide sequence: TGTGCCAGCAGCCCTCGGCGTGAGCAGTTCTTC.

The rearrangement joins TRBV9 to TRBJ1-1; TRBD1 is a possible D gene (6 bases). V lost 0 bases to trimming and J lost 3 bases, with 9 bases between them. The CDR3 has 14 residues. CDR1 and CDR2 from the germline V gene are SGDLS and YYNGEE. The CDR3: CASSVGQADTEAFF. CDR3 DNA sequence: TGTGCCAGCAGCGTAGGACAGGCAGACACTGAAGCTTTCTTT.

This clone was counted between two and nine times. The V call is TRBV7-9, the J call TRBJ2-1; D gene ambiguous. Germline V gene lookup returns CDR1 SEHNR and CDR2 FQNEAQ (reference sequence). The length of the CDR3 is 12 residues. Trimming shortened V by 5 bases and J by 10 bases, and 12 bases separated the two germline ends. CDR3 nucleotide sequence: TGTGCCAGCAGCCCCCTTTCATCCGAGCAGTTCTTC. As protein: CASSPLSSEQFF. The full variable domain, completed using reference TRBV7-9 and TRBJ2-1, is DTGVSQNPRHKITKRGQNVTFRCDPISEHNRLYWYRQTLGQGPEFLTYFQNEAQLEKSRLLSDRFSAERPKGSFSTLEIQRTEQGDSAMYLCASSPLSSEQFFGPGTRLTVL.

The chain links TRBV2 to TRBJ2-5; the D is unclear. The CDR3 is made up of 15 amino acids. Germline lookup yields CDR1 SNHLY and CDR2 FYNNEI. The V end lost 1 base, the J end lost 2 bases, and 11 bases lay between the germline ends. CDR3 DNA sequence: TGTGCCAGCAGTGAAGTCAGGAGCCCACAAGAGACCCAGTACTTC. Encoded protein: CASSEVRSPQETQYF.

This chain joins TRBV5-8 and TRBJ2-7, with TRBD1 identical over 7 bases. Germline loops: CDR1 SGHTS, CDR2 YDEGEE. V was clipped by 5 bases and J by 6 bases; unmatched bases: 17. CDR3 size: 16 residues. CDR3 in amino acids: CASSRDSFSTYVEQYF. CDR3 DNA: TGTGCCAGCAGTAGGGACAGCTTCTCTACGTACGTCGAGCAGTACTTC.

Written as DNA, the CDR3 is TGTGCCAGCTCACCATATTCGAGCTCCTACGAGCAGTACTTC. It specifies CASSPYSSSYEQYF. This chain joins TRBV18 and TRBJ2-7; no reliable D call. Germline CDR1 KGHSH, CDR2 LQKENI. The CDR3 totals 14 residues. The V and J ends lost 2 bases and 0 bases respectively, with 8 bases between them.

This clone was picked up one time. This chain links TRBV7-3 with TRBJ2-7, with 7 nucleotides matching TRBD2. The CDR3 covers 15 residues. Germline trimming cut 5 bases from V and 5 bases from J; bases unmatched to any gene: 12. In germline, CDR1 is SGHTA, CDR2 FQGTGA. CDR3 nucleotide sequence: TGTGCCAGCAGCCCCGAACGGGGGAGGGCCCACGAGCAGTACTTC. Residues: CASSPERGRAHEQYF.

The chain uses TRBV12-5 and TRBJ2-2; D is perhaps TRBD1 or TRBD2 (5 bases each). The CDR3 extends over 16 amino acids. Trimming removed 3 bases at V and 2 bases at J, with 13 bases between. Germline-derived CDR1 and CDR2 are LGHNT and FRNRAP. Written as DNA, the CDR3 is TGTGCTAGTGGTTTTGGGGGATCTTCCAACACCGGGGAGCTGTTTTTT. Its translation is CASGFGGSSNTGELFF.

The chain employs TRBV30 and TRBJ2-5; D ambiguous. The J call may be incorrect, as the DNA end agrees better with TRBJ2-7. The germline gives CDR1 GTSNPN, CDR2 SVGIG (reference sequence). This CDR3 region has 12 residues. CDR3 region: CALEGPSYEQYF. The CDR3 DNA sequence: TGTGCTCTGGAAGGGCCCTCCTACGAGCAGTACTTC.

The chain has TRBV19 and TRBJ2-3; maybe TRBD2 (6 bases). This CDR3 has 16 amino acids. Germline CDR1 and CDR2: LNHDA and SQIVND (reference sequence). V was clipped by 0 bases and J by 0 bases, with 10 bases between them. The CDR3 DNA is TGTGCCAGTAGTATAGATCCAGGGACTAGCACAGATACGCAGTATTTT. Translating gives CASSIDPGTSTDTQYF.

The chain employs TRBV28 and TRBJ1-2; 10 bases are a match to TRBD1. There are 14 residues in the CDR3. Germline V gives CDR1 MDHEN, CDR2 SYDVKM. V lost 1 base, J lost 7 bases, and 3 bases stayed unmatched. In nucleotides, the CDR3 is TGTGCCAGCAGTTTATCGACAGGGGGCTCTGGCTACACCTTC. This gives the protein CASSLSTGGSGYTF.

CDR3 sequence reads: CASSQGAAYNEQFF. CDR3 in DNA: TGTGCCAGCAGCCAAGGCGCGGCATACAATGAGCAGTTCTTC. The chain employs TRBV14 and TRBJ2-1; no definite D call. Germline CDR1 reads SGHDN; CDR2 reads FVKESK. The CDR3 length is 14 residues. The V and J ends lost 1 base and 4 bases respectively, with 8 bases between them.

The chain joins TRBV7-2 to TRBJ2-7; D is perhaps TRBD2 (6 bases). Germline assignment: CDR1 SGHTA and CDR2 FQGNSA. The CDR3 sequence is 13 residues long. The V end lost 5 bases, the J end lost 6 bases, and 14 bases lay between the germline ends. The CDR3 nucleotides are TGTGCCAGCAGCGCAATGAGGAGGGCCGAGCAGTACTTC. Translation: CASSAMRRAEQYF.

CDR3 sequence (DNA): TGTGCCAGTAGTATATCAGGGGTTGGCTATGGCTACACCTTC. Its translation: CASSISGVGYGYTF. V usage is TRBV19 and J usage is TRBJ1-2; D is perhaps TRBD1 (6 bases). V dropped 2 bases and J dropped 4 bases, with 11 bases sitting between them. CDR1 and CDR2 (germline): LNHDA, SQIVND (reference sequence). There are 14 residues in the CDR3.

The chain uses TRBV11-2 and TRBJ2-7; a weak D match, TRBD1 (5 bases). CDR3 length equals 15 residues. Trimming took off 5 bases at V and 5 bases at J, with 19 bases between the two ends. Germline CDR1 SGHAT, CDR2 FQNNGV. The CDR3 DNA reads TGTGCCAGCAGCCGATTCGCAGGGATAGTCGACGAGCAGTACTTC. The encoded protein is CASSRFAGIVDEQYF.

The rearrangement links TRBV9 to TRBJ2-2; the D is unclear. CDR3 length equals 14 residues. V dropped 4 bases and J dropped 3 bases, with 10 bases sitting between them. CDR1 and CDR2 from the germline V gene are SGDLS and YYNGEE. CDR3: CASSSPPDTGELFF. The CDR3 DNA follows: TGTGCCAGCAGCTCCCCGCCTGACACCGGGGAGCTGTTTTTT.

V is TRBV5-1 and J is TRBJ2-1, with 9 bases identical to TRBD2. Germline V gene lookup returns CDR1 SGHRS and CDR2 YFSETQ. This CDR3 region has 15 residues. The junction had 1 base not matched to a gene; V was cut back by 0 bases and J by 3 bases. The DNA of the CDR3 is TGCGCCAGCAGCTTGGAACTAGCGGGCTACAATGAGCAGTTCTTC. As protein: CASSLELAGYNEQFF.

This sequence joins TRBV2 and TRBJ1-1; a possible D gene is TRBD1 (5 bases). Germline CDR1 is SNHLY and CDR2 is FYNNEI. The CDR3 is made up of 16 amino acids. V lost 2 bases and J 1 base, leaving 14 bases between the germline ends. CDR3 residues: CASSEPQGRANTEAFF. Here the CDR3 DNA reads TGTGCCAGCAGTGAACCCCAGGGACGGGCGAACACTGAAGCTTTCTTT.

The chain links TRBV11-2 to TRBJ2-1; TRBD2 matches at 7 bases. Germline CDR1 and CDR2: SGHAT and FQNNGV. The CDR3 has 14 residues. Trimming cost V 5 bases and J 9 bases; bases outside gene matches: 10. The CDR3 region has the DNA TGTGCCAGCAGCCCCAGACCGGGGGGAGGTGAGCAGTTCTTC. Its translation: CASSPRPGGGEQFF.

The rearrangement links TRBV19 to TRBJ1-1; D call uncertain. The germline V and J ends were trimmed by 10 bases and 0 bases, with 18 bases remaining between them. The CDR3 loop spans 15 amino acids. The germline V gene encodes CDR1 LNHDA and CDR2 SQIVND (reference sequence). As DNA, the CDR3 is TGTGCCACCTCGCGAGAGGTAACTATGAACACTGAAGCTTTCTTT. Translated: CATSREVTMNTEAFF.

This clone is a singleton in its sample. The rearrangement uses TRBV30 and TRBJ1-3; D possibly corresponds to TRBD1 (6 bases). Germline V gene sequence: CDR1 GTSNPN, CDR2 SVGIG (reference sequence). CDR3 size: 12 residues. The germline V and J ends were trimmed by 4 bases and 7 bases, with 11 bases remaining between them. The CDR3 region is CAWTPRGNTIYF. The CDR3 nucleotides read TGTGCCTGGACTCCTAGGGGGAACACCATATATTTT.

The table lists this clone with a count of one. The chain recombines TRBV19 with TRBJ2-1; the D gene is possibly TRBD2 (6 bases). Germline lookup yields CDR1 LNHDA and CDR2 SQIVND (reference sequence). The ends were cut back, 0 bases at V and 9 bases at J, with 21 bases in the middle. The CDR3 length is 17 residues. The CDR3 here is CASSIDPPGGVVVEQFF. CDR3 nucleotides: TGTGCCAGTAGTATAGACCCCCCAGGCGGGGTAGTCGTTGAGCAGTTCTTC.